This T cell receptor beta chain came from a study of cytomegalovirus exposure and HLA in healthy donors. Overall study context: A later analysis reported the 100 to 150 validation repertoires used the same platform as the approximately 650 first-cohort repertoires.

Clones were sequenced by immunoSEQ multiplex PCR, and TCRdb holds only the in-frame ones, with some missing. The table includes approximately 150,000 clones, around 81% detected once. The germline V gene has CDR1 SGHVS and CDR2 FNYEAQ. CDR3 length equals 14 residues. Trimming removed 5 bases at V and 4 bases at J, with 14 bases between. The donors formed part of the roughly 120-subject validation cohort, distinct from the roughly 630-subject first cohort. V gene TRBV7-6 combines with J gene TRBJ2-5; TRBD2 might be the D (5 bases). The TCR comes from a man younger than 40 in good health and CMV-seropositive. Material: PBMCs. The CDR3 coding sequence is TGTGCCAGCAGCCCCCCCGTGGGGAGAGAGACCCAGTACTTC. It translates to CASSPPVGRETQYF.